This TCR beta chain was identified in a study of shared clonotypes between healthy human individuals. The germline V gene has CDR1 SEHNR and CDR2 FQNEAQ (reference sequence). Trimming took off 8 bases at V and 8 bases at J, with 18 bases between the two ends. The CDR3 runs 13 residues. This clone occurred once. At deep level, the assay was performed. Per the original methods: As immunoSEQ supplied junction-only sequences (without quality scores), filtering differed. TCRdb keeps only in-frame clones here, not all; method: immunoSEQ multiplex PCR. The V and J calls and the clone size are those of that table, but D and trimming were determined from the DNA. The repertoire consists of some 2,500,000 clones, with around 93% occurring once and the leading ten covering around 0.35%. All donors were Caucasian adults living in Nashville, Tennessee.

The material sequenced was naive CD4+ T cells from PBMCs. The subset was: CD45RA+ positively selected. The chain couples TRBV7-9 to TRBJ1-1; no clear D gene. This clonotype was obtained from a man younger than 35 in good health. Some clones in this sample may be carry-over from other donors' samples. CDR3: CASLRVGGFEAFF. The CDR3 DNA reads TGTGCCAGCCTCCGCGTGGGAGGGTTCGAAGCTTTCTTT.